The 11 T cell receptor beta chains given below trace back to one sample, sequenced in a study of T cell repertoires in cytomegalovirus infection. TCRdb recomputed calls from the reads with MiXCR, one row per CDR3 protein. Of 65,000 to 90,000 distinct CDR3 sequences listed, 3.7% are singletons. Specimen: PBMCs. These receptors were taken from a human donor in good health (CMV status not recorded). Some clones in this sample may be carry-over from other donors' samples.

The chain employs TRBV7-8 and TRBJ2-5; 8 bases are a match to TRBD2. From germline, CDR1 is SGHVS and CDR2 FQNEAQ. The CDR3 is 18 residues long. Unmatched junction bases numbered 15, after V lost 1 base and J lost 5 bases. The CDR3 loop reads CASSLVERGPLLGETQYF. CDR3 DNA sequence: TGTGCCAGCAGCTTAGTAGAGCGGGGGCCTCTACTGGGGGAGACCCAGTACTTC.

This clonotype was picked up many times. The chain employs TRBV2 and TRBJ1-6; 7 nucleotides line up with TRBD1. Per the germline V gene, CDR1 is SNHLY and CDR2 is FYNNEI. This CDR3 spans 13 amino acids. V was clipped by 7 bases and J by 7 bases; unmatched bases: 4. CDR3 amino acids: CASKGGPNSPLHF. DNA of the CDR3: TGTGCCAGCAAAGGGGGCCCGAATTCACCCCTCCACTTT.

This clonotype was seen repeatedly, ten times or more. The CDR3 coding sequence is TGTGCCAGCAGTTATTTCAATGAGCAGTTCTTC. This gives the protein CASSYFNEQFF. The J gene is TRBJ2-1, the V gene TRBV27; D call uncertain. V was clipped by 4 bases and J by 6 bases, with 4 bases between them. The CDR3 consists of 11 residues. Germline CDR1 and CDR2: MNHEY and SMNVEV (reference sequence).

The sample holds many counts of this clonotype. This sequence joins TRBV20-1 and TRBJ2-1, with 7 bases matching TRBD1. The CDR3 is 15 amino acids. Germline loops: CDR1 DFQATT, CDR2 SNEGSKA (reference sequence). Germline trimming cut 8 bases from V and 6 bases from J; bases unmatched to any gene: 16. DNA for the CDR3: TGCAGTCCATTCTCAACAGGGGCCGACCCCAATGAGCAGTTCTTC. This translates into CSPFSTGADPNEQFF.

The table lists this clonotype with many counts. The chain couples TRBV10-3 to TRBJ1-1; 10 nucleotides align to TRBD1. V lost 8 bases to trimming and J lost 0 bases; unmatched junction nucleotides: 6. Germline CDR1 and CDR2: ENHRY and SYGVKD. The CDR3 is 15 residues long. As DNA, the CDR3 is TGTGCCATCGCTAGACAGGGGGCTGTGAACACTGAAGCTTTCTTT. This codes for CAIARQGAVNTEAFF.

This clonotype appeared many times. This sequence joins TRBV6-2 or TRBV6-3 and TRBJ2-6; D call uncertain. CDR3 length: 16 residues. Looked up from germline, CDR1 is MNHEY and CDR2 is SVGEGT. Trimming took off 1 base at V and 1 base at J, with 8 bases between the two ends. The CDR3, as DNA: TGTGCCAGCAGTTACTTCTGGGTATCTGGGGCCAACGTCCTGACTTTC. It translates to CASSYFWVSGANVLTF.

In this sample, this clonotype turned up many times. The chain joins TRBV7-8 to TRBJ1-6, with D possibly TRBD1 on 5 matching bases. This CDR3 has 17 residues. Germline CDR1 reads SGHVS; CDR2 reads FQNEAQ. V was shortened by 5 bases and J by 0 bases, with 14 bases between the two germline ends. CDR3 nucleotide sequence: TGTGCCAGCAGCCGGACGAAGCAGGGCTCCTATAATTCACCCCTCCACTTT. Its protein product is CASSRTKQGSYNSPLHF.

This clonotype was seen many times. One end of the junction varies from germline; a read error may be responsible. The chain links TRBV7-9 to TRBJ2-3; 10 bases map to TRBD2. Germline V gene data show CDR1 as SEHNR and CDR2 as FQNEAQ (reference sequence). The CDR3 extends over 14 amino acids. The CDR3 DNA reads as TGTGCCAGCAGAACTAGCGGGATCACAAATACGCAGTATTTT. Its translation is CASRTSGITNTQYF.

Ten or more counts support this clonotype. V usage is TRBV7-8 and J usage is TRBJ1-5; TRBD1 matches 9 bases. Germline-derived CDR1 and CDR2 are SGHVS and FQNEAQ. The CDR3 is made up of 16 amino acids. J gave up 1 base and V 5 bases, and 6 bases lay outside the gene matches. The CDR3 DNA sequence: TGTGCCAGCAGCAGGGACAGGGTAAACAGCAATCAGCCCCAGCATTTT. It specifies CASSRDRVNSNQPQHF.

This clonotype showed up many times. The gene calls are TRBV20-1 and TRBJ2-7; possible D gene TRBD2, 7 bases. CDR3 length: 14 residues. Trimming cost V 0 bases and J 7 bases, with 16 bases left between them. Germline CDR1 and CDR2: DFQATT and SNEGSKA (reference sequence). As DNA, the CDR3 is TGCAGTGCTAGAGAACTGACAGGAGCGGGGGAGCAGTACTTC. Protein product: CSARELTGAGEQYF.

Concerning this clonotype: A much larger clonotype is one base distant, so this may be a read error. This sequence joins TRBV7-8 and TRBJ1-5; 7 nucleotides line up with TRBD1. This CDR3 is 15 amino acids long. Germline V CDR1 and CDR2: SGHVS, FQNEAQ. The ends lost 5 bases at V and 3 bases at J; junction bases unmatched: 7. The CDR3: CASSTLTGTNQPQHF. As DNA, the CDR3 is TGTGCCAGCAGCACGTTGACAGGGACCAATCAGCCCCAGCATTTT.